The clone carrying this T cell receptor (beta chain) occurred a few times. Assay used: immunoSEQ multiplex PCR; TCRdb lists only in-frame clones, some missing. The top ten clones hold about 0.72% of a sample with about 82,000 clones, approximately 80% of them seen once. V was pared by 5 bases and J by 7 bases, with 14 bases between. The CDR3 is 13 amino acids. CDR1 is MNHEY and CDR2 is SMNVEV in the germline V gene (reference sequence). This record comes from a study of memory CD4+ T cells and cytomegalovirus serostatus. Single viable CD3+CD4+CD8-CD45RO+ cells were sorted as the memory CD4+ T cells. The rearrangement links TRBV27 to TRBJ1-2; weak D call: TRBD1 (6 bases). The sequencing sample was made of memory CD4+ T cells from blood. This clonotype was obtained from an adult in good health and CMV-seronegative. This CDR3 is CASSQRGNRGYTF. In nucleotides, the CDR3 is TGTGCCAGCAGTCAAAGGGGGAATCGTGGCTACACCTTC.